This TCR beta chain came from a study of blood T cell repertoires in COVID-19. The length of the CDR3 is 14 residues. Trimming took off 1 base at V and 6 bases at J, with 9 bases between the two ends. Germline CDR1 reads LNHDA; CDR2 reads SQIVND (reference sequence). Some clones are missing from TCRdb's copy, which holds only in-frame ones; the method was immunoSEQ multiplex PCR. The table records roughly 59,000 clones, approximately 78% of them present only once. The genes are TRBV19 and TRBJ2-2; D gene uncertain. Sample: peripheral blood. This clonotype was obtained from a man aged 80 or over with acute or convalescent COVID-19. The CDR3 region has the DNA TGTGCCAGTAGTATAGGGCAGGTTGCCGGGGAGCTGTTTTTT. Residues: CASSIGQVAGELFF.